This T cell receptor (beta chain) originates from a study of blood T cell repertoires in COVID-19. Study-level background: Samples of COVID-19 (acute and convalescent) were obtained from the United States, Italy and Spain.

Followed longitudinally, the Seattle patients had been enrolled during active infection. The data were produced by immunoSEQ multiplex PCR, yet TCRdb's version contains in-frame clones alone and is incomplete. The sample contains 200,000 to 250,000 clones, about 94% of which appear only once. The germline gives CDR1 MNHEY, CDR2 SVGAGI. This CDR3 comprises 15 residues. V lost 6 bases, J lost 4 bases, and 8 bases stayed unmatched. The clonotype was recovered from a man between 60 and 75 years old with COVID-19, enrolled during active disease. The sample taken for sequencing was peripheral blood. This rearrangement joins TRBV6-5 to TRBJ2-7, with 11 bases lining up with TRBD2. CDR3 loop: CASSSLAGVSYEQYF. CDR3 nucleotide sequence: TGTGCCAGCAGCTCACTAGCGGGAGTGTCGTACGAGCAGTACTTC.